What follows is one T cell receptor beta chain and its context. Its cognate antigen is unknown. The data are from a study of OX40 agonist ivuxolimab in advanced cancers. Looking at the study overall: Patients received intravenous ivuxolimab every 2 weeks at 0.01 to 10 mg/kg.

This table comes from immunoSEQ multiplex PCR, and its TCRdb copy is limited to in-frame clones, with some not included. Of approximately 79,000 clones listed, over 85% are singletons. Looked up from germline, CDR1 is SEHNR and CDR2 is FQNEAQ (reference sequence). Between the trimmed V and J ends, which lost 1 base and 7 bases, there was a span of 13 bases. The CDR3 spans 14 residues. Study-level points and caveats: Dosing at 0.1 to 3.0 mg/kg was accompanied by clonal expansion of CD4+ and CD8+ blood T cells by week 6.

Excluded were patients having autoimmune disease history or systemic immunosuppression. The genes are TRBV7-9 and TRBJ1-2; D gene unclear. This specimen was CD4+ or CD8+ T cells sorted from blood, taken in a trial of the OX40 agonist ivuxolimab. The sequence came from an adult with an advanced solid tumor such as melanoma, head and neck, liver or kidney cancer. Here the CDR3 DNA reads TGTGCCAGCAGCTTAGGCTCACCGTACATTGGCTACACCTTC. Translation: CASSLGSPYIGYTF.